The 31 T cell receptor beta chains listed next were all sequenced from one sample in a study of T cells in localized non-small cell lung cancer. The data were produced by immunoSEQ multiplex PCR, yet TCRdb's version contains in-frame clones alone and is incomplete. There are approximately 15,000 clones in the sample; 75% to 90% occur only once, and approximately 4% lies in the top ten. Specimen: peripheral blood, collected before any cancer treatment. The source is a woman aged 35-75 years with stage I lung adenocarcinoma.

The genes are TRBV6-6 and TRBJ2-1; TRBD2 is a possible D gene (7 bases). This CDR3 is 13 amino acids long. Trimming stripped 10 bases from V and 9 bases from J, with 19 bases between. Germline assignment: CDR1 MNHNY and CDR2 SVGAGI (reference sequence). The CDR3 nucleotides are TGTGCCACCGCCGGGGGGCGCAGAGGTGAGCAGTTCTTC. Protein: CATAGGRRGEQFF.

The chain joins TRBV19 to TRBJ2-2, with 9 positions matching TRBD1. CDR3 length: 17 amino acids. With 4 bases clipped from V and 6 bases from J, the junction kept 12 bases outside the gene matches. The germline V gene encodes CDR1 LNHDA and CDR2 SQIVND (reference sequence). Written as DNA, the CDR3 is TGTGCCAGTAGTACGATAAGTACGACAGGGGGTTCCGGGGAGCTGTTTTTT. Protein product: CASSTISTTGGSGELFF.

This clone was detected a few times. The chain has TRBV6-1 and TRBJ1-2; 7 bases match TRBD1. This CDR3 has 13 amino acids. Germline values: CDR1 MNHNS, CDR2 SASEGT. With V trimmed by 5 bases and J by 4 bases, 4 bases remained unmatched. The CDR3 sequence is CASSRDSLYGYTF. CDR3 bases: TGTGCCAGCAGTCGGGACAGCCTCTATGGCTACACCTTC.

V gene TRBV5-1 combines with J gene TRBJ1-2, with no clear D. Looked up from germline, CDR1 is SGHRS and CDR2 is YFSETQ. The CDR3 extends over 13 amino acids. The germline V and J ends were trimmed by 4 bases and 6 bases, with 13 bases remaining between them. CDR3: CASSTRALNGYTF. The DNA for the CDR3 is TGCGCCAGCAGCACCCGGGCCCTAAATGGCTACACCTTC.

The V and J genes are TRBV5-1 and TRBJ2-3; a possible D gene is TRBD2 (7 bases). The V end lost 2 bases, the J end lost 5 bases, and 12 bases lay between the germline ends. Germline V gives CDR1 SGHRS, CDR2 YFSETQ. This CDR3 spans 14 amino acids. CDR3 protein: CASSFGGARDTQYF. The CDR3 bases are TGCGCCAGCAGCTTTGGGGGGGCGAGAGATACGCAGTATTTT.

V and J are TRBV19 and TRBJ2-3; 9 bases map to TRBD2. Germline loops: CDR1 LNHDA, CDR2 SQIVND (reference sequence). The length of the CDR3 is 16 residues. The J segment lost 4 bases and the V segment lost 5 bases, leaving 10 bases of the junction unmatched. The CDR3 DNA follows: TGTGCCAGTAGTCAAAACCTAGCGGGGATAGCAGATACGCAGTATTTT. It yields the protein CASSQNLAGIADTQYF.

The chain recombines TRBV7-9 with TRBJ1-1; D call uncertain. Germline CDR1 is SEHNR and CDR2 is FQNEAQ (reference sequence). V was pared by 3 bases and J by 4 bases, with 15 bases between. This CDR3 contains 15 residues. The CDR3 sequence is CASSFRRRETTEAFF. In DNA, the CDR3 is TGTGCCAGCAGCTTCCGCAGGAGGGAGACCACTGAAGCTTTCTTT.

The chain is built from TRBV7-2 and TRBJ2-3; D call uncertain. Germline lookup yields CDR1 SGHTA and CDR2 FQGNSA. Trimming left V 3 bases short and J 1 base short, with 5 bases between. This CDR3 is built from 13 residues. CDR3 loop: CASSFSRTDTQYF. In DNA, the CDR3 is TGTGCCAGCAGCTTTTCCCGCACAGATACGCAGTATTTT. Supplemented by reference TRBV7-2 and TRBJ2-3, the full variable domain reads GAGVSQSPSNKVTEKGKDVELRCDPISGHTALYWYRQSLGQGLEFLIYFQGNSAPDKSGLPSDRFSAERTGGSVSTLTIQRTQQEDSAVYLCASSFSRTDTQYFGPGTRLTVL.

In nucleotides, the CDR3 is TGCGCCAGCAGCTTCGGGGCGACGGTGGGTGGGGAAGCTTTCTTT. Protein: CASSFGATVGGEAFF. The gene calls are TRBV5-1 and TRBJ1-1, with a tentative D call TRBD1 (5 bases). Trimming stripped 2 bases from V and 8 bases from J, with 19 bases between. The V gene's germline CDR1 is SGHRS and CDR2 YFSETQ. The CDR3 spans 15 residues.

The chain's CDR3 is CASSEIGGGYEQYF. The CDR3 DNA follows: TGTGCCAGCAGTGAAATTGGAGGAGGCTACGAGCAGTACTTC. V gene TRBV6-1 combines with J gene TRBJ2-7, with a possible D match to TRBD2 (5 bases). Germline-derived CDR1 and CDR2 are MNHNS and SASEGT. Trimming removed 2 bases from V and 3 bases from J, with 11 bases in between. CDR3 length: 14 residues.

The chain links TRBV5-4 to TRBJ2-7; 7 positions agree with TRBD1. The junction had 4 bases not matched to a gene; V was cut back by 4 bases and J by 3 bases. Germline V gives CDR1 SGHNT, CDR2 YYREEE (reference sequence). CDR3 length: 13 residues. The CDR3 DNA reads as TGTGCCAGCAGCCACTGGACAGGCTACGAGCAGTACTTC. Translation: CASSHWTGYEQYF.

This clone was picked up one time. This chain uses TRBV5-6 with TRBJ1-6; D not certain. V lost 8 bases and J 0 bases, leaving 12 bases between the germline ends. This CDR3 has 15 residues. The germline gives CDR1 SGHDT, CDR2 YYEEEE. In DNA form, the CDR3 reads TGTGCCAGTCAAAACTGGGGCTCCTATAATTCACCCCTCCACTTT. Residues: CASQNWGSYNSPLHF.

V usage is TRBV30 and J usage is TRBJ1-6; D gene uncertain. Trimming removed 0 bases at V and 6 bases at J, with 9 bases between. Germline-derived CDR1 and CDR2 are GTSNPN and SVGIG (reference sequence). The length of the CDR3 is 14 residues. The CDR3 loop is CAWSVQGPNSPLHF. CDR3 coding DNA: TGTGCCTGGAGTGTACAAGGGCCTAATTCACCCCTCCACTTT.

The rearrangement uses TRBV5-4 and TRBJ2-3, with 11 bases fitting TRBD2. CDR1 is SGHNT, CDR2 YYREEE, per germline (reference sequence). With 4 bases clipped from V and 5 bases from J, the junction kept 12 bases outside the gene matches. The CDR3 extends over 17 amino acids. The CDR3 region is CASSPNEGLADIDTQYF. The CDR3 DNA reads TGTGCCAGCAGCCCGAATGAGGGACTAGCGGATATAGATACGCAGTATTTT.

V is TRBV7-9 and J is TRBJ1-4; D possibly corresponds to TRBD1 (5 bases). The CDR3 has 16 amino acids. The V and J ends lost 5 bases and 0 bases respectively, with 13 bases between them. Germline CDR1 and CDR2: SEHNR and FQNEAQ (reference sequence). The CDR3 bases are TGTGCCAGCAGCCGCTGGACAACTGCAACTAATGAAAAACTGTTTTTT. Translation gives CASSRWTTATNEKLFF.

This clone was seen a single time. The rearrangement links TRBV4-2 to TRBJ2-5, with a possible D match to TRBD1 (6 bases). This CDR3 contains 15 residues. CDR1 and CDR2 (germline): LGHNA, YNFKEQ. Trimming pared 0 bases from V and 5 bases from J, leaving 13 bases between. CDR3 bases: TGTGCCAGCAGCCAAGAATCAGGGGCTGTCGAGACCCAGTACTTC. Translated, it gives CASSQESGAVETQYF.

V and J are TRBV4-2 and TRBJ2-7; D ambiguous. The CDR3 runs to 15 residues. CDR1 and CDR2 from the germline V gene are LGHNA and YNFKEQ. V lost 0 bases and J lost 4, with 13 bases in between. The CDR3 loop reads CASSQELADLYEQYF. The CDR3 DNA sequence: TGTGCCAGCAGCCAAGAGTTGGCAGATTTATACGAGCAGTACTTC.

The chain links TRBV5-1 to TRBJ1-6; a possible D gene is TRBD1 (5 bases). From germline, CDR1 is SGHRS and CDR2 YFSETQ. This CDR3 is 15 amino acids long. The V end lost 4 bases, the J end lost 8 bases, and 16 bases lay between the germline ends. This CDR3 is CASSAGTGGDSPLHF. The CDR3 DNA is TGCGCCAGCAGCGCCGGGACCGGAGGGGATTCACCCCTCCACTTT.

This chain joins TRBV19 and TRBJ1-2; D gene uncertain. The V and J ends lost 1 base and 8 bases respectively, with 14 bases between them. The CDR3 extends over 14 amino acids. From germline, CDR1 is LNHDA and CDR2 SQIVND (reference sequence). CDR3 loop: CASSIVASPQGYTF. CDR3 sequence (DNA): TGTGCCAGTAGTATAGTGGCAAGTCCGCAAGGCTACACCTTC.

This chain uses TRBV6-5 with TRBJ1-2; unclear D gene. V was shortened by 5 bases and J by 0 bases, with 7 bases between the two germline ends. CDR3 length equals 13 residues. Germline V gene lookup returns CDR1 MNHEY and CDR2 SVGAGI. The CDR3 loop is CASSATANYGYTF. The CDR3 DNA follows: TGTGCCAGCAGTGCAACAGCTAACTATGGCTACACCTTC.

The chain is built from TRBV5-1 and TRBJ1-2; D may be TRBD1 (6 bases). Germline V gives CDR1 SGHRS, CDR2 YFSETQ. The CDR3 runs 15 residues. The V end lost 0 bases, the J end lost 2 bases, and 11 bases lay between the germline ends. The CDR3 loop reads CASSLGTTGNYGYTF. The CDR3 DNA reads as TGCGCCAGCAGCTTGGGGACTACAGGGAACTATGGCTACACCTTC.

This clone was observed a few times. The gene calls are TRBV25-1 and TRBJ2-7; D might be TRBD2 (5 bases). Germline CDR1 and CDR2: MGHDK and SYGVNS. The CDR3 runs 16 residues. Deletions cut 1 base from V and 0 bases from J, with 13 bases between. The CDR3 sequence: CASSESGIFPSYEQYF. CDR3 nucleotide sequence: TGTGCCAGCAGTGAATCGGGGATTTTCCCCTCCTACGAGCAGTACTTC.

The count of this clone is one. This chain links TRBV7-9 with TRBJ1-5; D is undetermined. Trimming removed 5 bases at V and 9 bases at J, with 17 bases between. Germline lookup yields CDR1 SEHNR and CDR2 FQNEAQ (reference sequence). This CDR3 has 14 amino acids. CDR3 in DNA: TGTGCCAGCAGCCCACACGAACCCTTATCGCCCCAGCATTTT. The encoded protein is CASSPHEPLSPQHF. Combining the CDR3 with reference TRBV7-9 and TRBJ1-5 gives the whole variable domain DTGVSQNPRHKITKRGQNVTFRCDPISEHNRLYWYRQTLGQGPEFLTYFQNEAQLEKSRLLSDRFSAERPKGSFSTLEIQRTEQGDSAMYLCASSPHEPLSPQHFGDGTRLSIL.

The chain carries TRBV5-6 and TRBJ2-5; maybe TRBD1 (5 bases). The CDR3 extends over 14 amino acids. Deletions cut 1 base from V and 6 bases from J, with 13 bases between. Germline loops: CDR1 SGHDT, CDR2 YYEEEE. The CDR3 DNA follows: TGTGCCAGCAGCTTGCTGTCAGGGCCCAAGACCCAGTACTTC. The encoded protein is CASSLLSGPKTQYF.

This clone was observed a few times. J is TRBJ1-1 and V is TRBV2; TRBD1 matches 8 bases. The CDR3 sequence is 17 residues long. Germline CDR1 is SNHLY and CDR2 is FYNNEI. V dropped 6 bases and J dropped 0; count of bases not matched to a gene: 12. The CDR3 loop is CASSPRTGSGLNTEAFF. CDR3 DNA: TGTGCCAGCAGCCCCAGGACAGGGAGCGGCCTGAACACTGAAGCTTTCTTT.

This clone was seen a single time. The chain is built from TRBV6-5 and TRBJ2-7; no reliable D call. Trimming stripped 0 bases from V and 4 bases from J, with 16 bases between. The CDR3 loop spans 16 amino acids. Germline V lookup: CDR1 MNHEY, CDR2 SVGAGI. CDR3: CASSYSTPSERYEQYF. In nucleotides, the CDR3 is TGTGCCAGCAGTTACTCGACCCCCAGTGAGAGGTACGAGCAGTACTTC.

This chain joins TRBV21-1 and TRBJ1-1; the table's D call, TRBD1, was not checked against the DNA. TRBV21-1 has pseudogene status. The CDR3 extends over 15 amino acids. CDR3 in amino acids: CASRGKEQGYTEAFF. CDR3 coding DNA: TGTGCCAGCAGGGGGAAGGAACAGGGATACACTGAAGCTTTCTTT.

The V and J genes are TRBV10-3 and TRBJ2-1; D is possibly TRBD2 (6 bases). CDR1 is ENHRY, CDR2 SYGVKD, per germline. V dropped 11 bases and J dropped 4 bases, with 9 bases sitting between them. CDR3 length equals 11 residues. The CDR3: CASRGYNEQFF. CDR3 DNA sequence: TGTGCCTCGCGGGGTTACAATGAGCAGTTCTTC.

This chain links TRBV5-1 with TRBJ2-3; no clear D. Trimming left V 3 bases short and J 0 bases short, with 14 bases between. Germline CDR1 reads SGHRS; CDR2 reads YFSETQ. This CDR3 contains 16 residues. CDR3 coding DNA: TGCGCCAGCAGCTCGACATCAGGCTCTAGCACAGATACGCAGTATTTT. Amino acids: CASSSTSGSSTDTQYF.

This sequence joins TRBV11-2 and TRBJ1-6; no reliable D call. The CDR3 consists of 15 residues. Per the germline V gene, CDR1 is SGHAT and CDR2 is FQNNGV. The ends were cut back, 7 bases at V and 6 bases at J, with 16 bases in the middle. The CDR3 reads CASILSELSNSPLHF. CDR3 nucleotides: TGTGCCAGCATCCTATCCGAGCTGTCTAATTCACCCCTCCACTTT.

The V gene is TRBV2, the J gene TRBJ2-1, with 9 bases matching TRBD1. This CDR3 is built from 19 residues. The V segment lost 2 bases and the J segment 1 base; nucleotides outside the gene matches: 12. CDR1 is SNHLY and CDR2 is FYNNEI in the germline V gene. For the CDR3, the DNA is TGTGCCAGCAGTGAAAATCTCTTAAGGGGACAGGGATCCTACAATGAGCAGTTCTTC. This sequence encodes CASSENLLRGQGSYNEQFF.